One and the same sample provided the 9 T cell receptor beta chains below, sequenced in a study of spatial heterogeneity in lung cancer. Points from the study as a whole: Intratumoral expanded alpha and beta TCR counts were found to track tumor mutation counts.

Described time point: sample taken at primary tumor resection. The antigens these receptors bind are not known. TCRdb reprocessed the 5' RACE reads with MiXCR, giving one entry per CDR3 protein. Of around 2,100 distinct CDR3 sequences listed, under 10% are singletons. The material sequenced was lung tumor tissue, taken at surgery. The receptors stem from a male donor with early-stage non-small cell lung cancer.

This clonotype is labeled as large. V is TRBV6-5 and J is TRBJ2-1; 10 bases map to TRBD2. Per the germline V gene, CDR1 is MNHEY and CDR2 is SVGAGI. The CDR3 contains 16 residues. Losses at the gene ends were 4 bases for V and 2 bases for J; bases not matched to a gene: 5. This chain's CDR3 is CASSLASGGAYNEQFF. The CDR3 DNA is TGTGCCAGCAGTTTGGCTAGCGGGGGTGCCTACAATGAGCAGTTCTTC.

This clonotype rates as medium-sized. This chain uses TRBV2 with TRBJ2-3; tentatively, D is TRBD1 (6 bases). The V gene's germline CDR1 is SNHLY and CDR2 FYNNEI. The CDR3 runs 15 residues. Trimming removed 6 bases at V and 7 bases at J, with 20 bases between. In DNA form, the CDR3 reads TGTGCCAGCAGCGGGACGACAGGCCTTTATAATACGCAGTATTTT. Translating gives CASSGTTGLYNTQYF.

This clonotype is medium-sized in the sample. This chain links TRBV29-1 with TRBJ2-5; D not certain. Looked up from germline, CDR1 is SQVTM and CDR2 is ANQGSEA. This CDR3 has 13 amino acids. V shed 6 bases and J shed 2 bases, with 13 bases lying between them. This chain's CDR3 is CSVDLFSQETQYF. The CDR3 nucleotides are TGCAGCGTGGACCTCTTTTCTCAAGAGACCCAGTACTTC.

In this sample, this clonotype turned up many times. The chain has TRBV20-1 and TRBJ2-7; 7 nucleotides line up with TRBD2. From germline, CDR1 is DFQATT and CDR2 SNEGSKA (reference sequence). Germline trimming cut 6 bases from V and 4 bases from J; bases unmatched to any gene: 9. CDR3 length equals 13 residues. CDR3 region: CSAHGLVGYEQYF. The CDR3 coding sequence is TGCAGTGCCCACGGACTAGTAGGTTACGAGCAGTACTTC.

Relative to its sample, this clonotype is medium-sized. The V call is TRBV25-1, the J call TRBJ1-2; 8 bases are a match to TRBD1. The CDR3 length is 11 residues. Germline values: CDR1 MGHDK, CDR2 SYGVNS. V lost 6 bases and J lost 8; bases outside the gene matches: 2. This CDR3 reads CASRTGDGYTF. The CDR3, as DNA: TGTGCCAGCAGGACAGGGGACGGCTACACCTTC.

The sample holds many counts of this clonotype. CDR3 nucleotide sequence: TGCAGCGTACGACAGGGGGGTGAAAAACTGTTTTTT. It codes for CSVRQGGEKLFF. V is TRBV29-1 and J is TRBJ1-4; 9 bases match TRBD1. The CDR3 consists of 12 residues. The trim removed 6 bases at V and 7 bases at J, leaving 3 bases unmatched. In germline, CDR1 is SQVTM, CDR2 ANQGSEA.

Relative to its sample, this clonotype is medium-sized. The chain has TRBV6-2 or TRBV6-3 and TRBJ2-1; no clear D. Trimming took 5 bases from V and 10 from J, leaving 9 bases between them. CDR1 and CDR2 from the germline V gene are MNHEY and SVGEGT. This CDR3 spans 11 amino acids. CDR3 DNA: TGTGCCAGCAGTAATGGGCTCGAGCAGTTCTTC. Protein sequence: CASSNGLEQFF.

Judged by abundance, this clonotype is medium-sized. This chain connects TRBV7-3 to TRBJ2-3; 10 bases line up with TRBD2. The V and J ends lost 5 bases and 4 bases, in that order; junction bases with no gene match: 9. This CDR3 contains 16 residues. The germline CDR1 and CDR2 sequences are SGHTA and FQGTGA. The CDR3 DNA is TGTGCCAGCAGCAAGGGGGCTAGCGGGAGCGCAGATACGCAGTATTTT. It is translated as CASSKGASGSADTQYF.

By share, this clonotype ranks as medium-sized (0.01 to 0.1%). The chain links TRBV6-2 or TRBV6-3 to TRBJ2-2, with TRBD2 matching over 9 bases. With V trimmed by 2 bases and J by 6 bases, 1 base remained unmatched. The CDR3 length is 14 residues. The germline CDR1 and CDR2 sequences are MNHEY and SVGEGT. Written as DNA, the CDR3 is TGTGCCAGCAGTTACGTAGCGGGGGCCGGGGAGCTGTTTTTT. Protein sequence: CASSYVAGAGELFF.